These 17 T cell receptor beta chains share one sample of origin, sequenced in a study of blood T cell repertoires in COVID-19. Sequenced by immunoSEQ multiplex PCR; TCRdb stores in-frame clones only, minus some. The table lists some 80,000 clones, about 88% of them singletons. Sample: peripheral blood. The source of these receptors is a human donor in a cohort sampled during active COVID-19.

V usage is TRBV7-2 and J usage is TRBJ2-5; 12 bases map to TRBD2. The CDR3 extends over 19 amino acids. Germline CDR1 reads SGHTA; CDR2 reads FQGNSA. J gave up 4 bases and V 0 bases, and 12 bases lay outside the gene matches. The CDR3 DNA is TGTGCCAGCAGCTTAGCGGAGGGGCTAGCGGGGGGGCCGGTAGAGACCCAGTACTTC. Encoded protein: CASSLAEGLAGGPVETQYF.

This clone was seen just once. This chain joins TRBV7-9 and TRBJ1-3, with 8 positions matching TRBD1. Germline V gene lookup returns CDR1 SEHNR and CDR2 FQNEAQ (reference sequence). Trimming cost V 3 bases and J 0 bases; bases outside gene matches: 4. The CDR3 length is 16 residues. The CDR3 reads CASSFRGRSSGNTIYF. CDR3 sequence (DNA): TGTGCCAGCAGCTTCAGGGGGCGAAGCTCTGGAAACACCATATATTTT.

The chain combines TRBV7-9 with TRBJ2-7; D call uncertain. With 1 base removed from V and 3 bases from J, the gap between germline ends came to 10 bases. Germline CDR1 SEHNR, CDR2 FQNEAQ (reference sequence). CDR3 length equals 14 residues. The CDR3 sequence: CASSLEGRLYEQYF. In nucleotides, the CDR3 is TGTGCCAGCAGCTTAGAAGGCAGGCTCTACGAGCAGTACTTC.

The genes are TRBV6-1 and TRBJ1-3, with 7 positions matching TRBD1. Germline CDR1 and CDR2: MNHNS and SASEGT. After removal of 2 bases from V and 4 bases from J, the junction contained 2 bases not matched to a gene. CDR3 length: 14 amino acids. CDR3 protein: CASSETGVGNTIYF. DNA of the CDR3: TGTGCCAGCAGTGAAACAGGGGTGGGAAACACCATATATTTT.

This rearrangement joins TRBV18 to TRBJ1-6; 11 bases align to TRBD1. V shed 6 bases, J shed 7 bases, and the junction held 8 bases outside the gene matches. The CDR3 runs 16 residues. CDR1 and CDR2 (germline): KGHSH, LQKENI. As DNA, the CDR3 is TGTGCCAGCTCTTTCGGACAGGGGGCAAGCAATTCACCCCTCCACTTT. Encoded protein: CASSFGQGASNSPLHF.

This clone was seen once. The J gene is TRBJ2-5, the V gene TRBV2; 11 positions match TRBD1. Unmatched junction bases numbered 4, after V lost 5 bases and J lost 5 bases. CDR1 and CDR2 (germline): SNHLY, FYNNEI. This CDR3 spans 14 amino acids. The CDR3 sequence: CASSQDRGRETQYF. The CDR3 DNA sequence: TGTGCCAGCAGTCAGGACAGGGGGCGGGAGACCCAGTACTTC.

This rearrangement joins TRBV24-1 to TRBJ2-3; 8 nucleotides align to TRBD1. The trim removed 9 bases at V and 3 bases at J, leaving 4 bases unmatched. This CDR3 is built from 13 residues. Germline CDR1 KGHDR, CDR2 SFDVKD. The CDR3 here is CATGQGITDTQYF. The CDR3 nucleotides read TGTGCCACCGGACAGGGTATTACAGATACGCAGTATTTT.

In its sample, this clone was seen a few times. This chain joins TRBV7-9 and TRBJ1-6; weak D call: TRBD1 (6 bases). Deletions cut 3 bases from V and 4 bases from J, with 19 bases between. The CDR3 spans 18 residues. The germline V gene encodes CDR1 SEHNR and CDR2 FQNEAQ (reference sequence). As DNA, the CDR3 is TGTGCCAGCAGCTTCGGGGCCCCGGGACACCAATATAATTCACCCCTCCACTTT. It specifies CASSFGAPGHQYNSPLHF.

The rearrangement uses TRBV24-1 and TRBJ2-3; D might be TRBD2 (6 bases). The CDR3 is made up of 15 amino acids. Germline CDR1 and CDR2: KGHDR and SFDVKD. The ends were cut back, 4 bases at V and 1 base at J, with 11 bases in the middle. The CDR3 DNA sequence: TGTGCCACCAGTGAATCGGCTAGCGGCACAGATACGCAGTATTTT. Translation gives CATSESASGTDTQYF.

The V gene is TRBV6-6, the J gene TRBJ1-4, with 7 nucleotides matching TRBD1. The ends lost 4 bases at V and 3 bases at J; junction bases unmatched: 5. The CDR3 extends over 15 amino acids. Germline loops: CDR1 MNHNY, CDR2 SVGAGI (reference sequence). The CDR3: CASSSKTGSNEKLFF. The DNA for the CDR3 is TGTGCCAGCAGTTCCAAGACAGGGTCTAATGAAAAACTGTTTTTT.

The rearrangement links TRBV27 to TRBJ1-1, with TRBD1 identical over 7 bases. Germline CDR1 and CDR2: MNHEY and SMNVEV (reference sequence). CDR3 length equals 14 residues. V lost 6 bases and J lost 1; bases outside the gene matches: 5. CDR3 region: CASRVTGANTEAFF. CDR3 nucleotides: TGTGCCAGCAGGGTAACAGGGGCGAACACTGAAGCTTTCTTT.

The CDR3 DNA sequence: TGTGCCATCAGTGAGCCACCGGGCCGGGACAGGGGGTCCGGGGCCAACGTCCTGACTTTC. This codes for CAISEPPGRDRGSGANVLTF. This sequence joins TRBV10-3 and TRBJ2-6; 11 positions agree with TRBD1. The germline CDR1 and CDR2 sequences are ENHRY and SYGVKD. With V trimmed by 2 bases and J by 4 bases, 13 bases remained unmatched. The CDR3 sequence is 20 residues long.

The chain uses TRBV25-1 and TRBJ1-5; no clear D. This CDR3 has 16 residues. V was pared by 2 bases and J by 2 bases, with 13 bases between. The V gene's germline CDR1 is MGHDK and CDR2 SYGVNS. CDR3 coding DNA: TGTGCCAGCAGTGAAAGGGAGTGGTATGGCAATCAGCCCCAGCATTTT. Amino acids: CASSEREWYGNQPQHF. Using reference TRBV25-1 and TRBJ1-5 for the parts outside the CDR3, the full variable domain is EADIYQTPRYLVIGTGKKITLECSQTMGHDKMYWYQQDPGMELHLIHYSYGVNSTEKGDLSSESTVSRIRTEHFPLTLESARPSHTSQYLCASSEREWYGNQPQHFGDGTRLSIL.

The chain recombines TRBV5-1 with TRBJ2-7, with a weak D call TRBD2 (5 bases). Per the germline V gene, CDR1 is SGHRS and CDR2 is YFSETQ. V lost 4 bases to trimming and J lost 4 bases, with 15 bases between them. The CDR3 consists of 14 residues. The CDR3 reads CASSRDRLSYEQYF. The CDR3 DNA reads TGCGCCAGCAGCCGGGATCGACTTTCTTACGAGCAGTACTTC.

The gene calls are TRBV28 and TRBJ1-4, with D possibly TRBD1 on 6 matching bases. CDR1 is MDHEN and CDR2 is SYDVKM in the germline V gene. The CDR3 covers 14 residues. Trimming took off 7 bases at V and 8 bases at J, with 17 bases between the two ends. As DNA, the CDR3 is TGTGCCAGCACTTTGGGGGGGCAAAAGGAAAAACTGTTTTTT. Protein sequence: CASTLGGQKEKLFF.

This chain's CDR3 is CASSPRTGHQEAFF. CDR3 coding DNA: TGCGCCAGCAGCCCAAGGACAGGCCATCAAGAAGCTTTCTTT. J is TRBJ1-1 and V is TRBV5-1; 7 bases map to TRBD1. In germline, CDR1 is SGHRS, CDR2 YFSETQ. The V segment lost 4 bases and the J segment 8 bases; nucleotides outside the gene matches: 11. The CDR3 has 14 amino acids.

CDR3 in DNA: TGTGCCAGCCGCGGGGCTCCCTCTTATTATACGCAGTATTTT. It translates to CASRGAPSYYTQYF. The genes are TRBV6-5 and TRBJ2-3, with D possibly being TRBD2 (6 bases). The CDR3 is made up of 14 amino acids. Germline lookup yields CDR1 MNHEY and CDR2 SVGAGI. V lost 8 bases and J lost 7, with 19 bases in between.